These T cell receptor beta chains were read from a single sample in a study of T cell repertoires in cytomegalovirus infection. TCRdb called the reads again in MiXCR, with one record for every CDR3 protein. The data show about 920,000 distinct CDR3 sequences, around 30% seen once. These TCRs' antigens remain unknown. The sequenced sample was cultured CD8+ T cells from PBMCs, obtained from culture after CMV antigen stimulation. Every receptor here comes from a human donor in good health (CMV status not recorded). Some clones in this sample may be carry-over from other donors' samples. The CDR3 runs from the conserved cysteine through the conserved F or W. Fields, in order: V gene, J gene, D gene, clone size, CDR3 DNA, CDR3 protein. The D gene is left open where the match is weak. Some rows mark clone size as missing; the rest say once, few, many or name a class of expanded clone.

v_gene: TRBV4-1; j_gene: TRBJ2-5; d_gene: TRBD2; abundance: -; CDR3nt: TGCGCCAGCAGCCAAGTGACTAGCGGGGTCGAGGAGACCCAGTACTTC; CDR3aa: CASSQVTSGVEETQYF
v_gene: TRBV24-1; j_gene: TRBJ2-1; d_gene: -; abundance: -; CDR3nt: TGTGCCACTTCGGGGGTGTCAGGAGACAATGAGCAGTTCTTC; CDR3aa: CATSGVSGDNEQFF
v_gene: TRBV29-1; j_gene: TRBJ2-2; d_gene: -; abundance: -; CDR3nt: TGCAGCGTTGAGGGACGGCAAACCGGGGAGCTGTTTTTT; CDR3aa: CSVEGRQTGELFF
v_gene: TRBV4-2; j_gene: TRBJ2-7; d_gene: -; abundance: -; CDR3nt: TGTGCCAGCAGCCAAGAATCCGGGGACGAGCAGTACTTC; CDR3aa: CASSQESGDEQYF
v_gene: TRBV6-4; j_gene: TRBJ2-3; d_gene: TRBD2; abundance: few; CDR3nt: TGTGCCAGCAGTGACTCAGGCGGGGGAGGCACAGATACGCAGTATTTT; CDR3aa: CASSDSGGGGTDTQYF
v_gene: TRBV5-4; j_gene: TRBJ2-1; d_gene: TRBD1; abundance: -; CDR3nt: TGTGCCAGCAGCTATGGGAACAGGGGTTCCAATGAGCAGTTCTTC; CDR3aa: CASSYGNRGSNEQFF
v_gene: TRBV7-6; j_gene: TRBJ1-1; d_gene: -; abundance: -; CDR3nt: TGTGCCAGCACCTCCACAGAGAACACTGAAGCTTTCTTT; CDR3aa: CASTSTENTEAFF
v_gene: TRBV5-6; j_gene: TRBJ2-5; d_gene: TRBD1; abundance: -; CDR3nt: TGTGCCAGCAGCTTCTTCGGGACAGAGGGGCTGGAGACCCAGTACTTC; CDR3aa: CASSFFGTEGLETQYF
v_gene: TRBV19; j_gene: TRBJ2-1; d_gene: -; abundance: -; CDR3nt: TGTGCCAGTAGTATGGAACAGGGCTACAATGAGCAGTTCTTC; CDR3aa: CASSMEQGYNEQFF
v_gene: TRBV7-3; j_gene: TRBJ1-1; d_gene: -; abundance: -; CDR3nt: TGTGCCAGCAGCCCTACGGGGGTTATCGACACTGAAGCTTTCTTT; CDR3aa: CASSPTGVIDTEAFF
v_gene: TRBV7-6; j_gene: TRBJ2-2; d_gene: -; abundance: many; CDR3nt: TGTGCCAGCAGCTTAGGGGCTGTAGGCCCCGGGGAGCTGTTTTTT; CDR3aa: CASSLGAVGPGELFF
v_gene: TRBV13; j_gene: TRBJ1-4; d_gene: -; abundance: few; CDR3nt: TGTGCCAGCAGCTCCTTGGGGGGAACTAATGAAAAACTGTTTTTT; CDR3aa: CASSSLGGTNEKLFF
v_gene: TRBV9; j_gene: TRBJ2-7; d_gene: TRBD2; abundance: -; CDR3nt: TGTGCCAGCAGCGTAGGATCATGGACTAGCGGTTACGAGCAGTACTTC; CDR3aa: CASSVGSWTSGYEQYF
v_gene: TRBV28; j_gene: TRBJ2-5; d_gene: -; abundance: -; CDR3nt: TGTGCCAGCAGTCCCTCCTTGAGCCAAGAGACCCAGTACTTC; CDR3aa: CASSPSLSQETQYF
v_gene: TRBV10-3; j_gene: TRBJ1-2; d_gene: -; abundance: few; CDR3nt: TGTGCCCTCAAGACCGCTGACTATGGCTACACCTTC; CDR3aa: CALKTADYGYTF
v_gene: TRBV11-2; j_gene: TRBJ2-1; d_gene: TRBD2; abundance: many; CDR3nt: TGTGCCAGCAGCTACCATGGGACTAGCGGGGGCCACAATGAGCAGTTCTTC; CDR3aa: CASSYHGTSGGHNEQFF
v_gene: TRBV13; j_gene: TRBJ1-1; d_gene: -; abundance: few; CDR3nt: TGTGCCAGCAGCTTAGCCGCCAGGTTGAACACTGAAGCTTTCTTT; CDR3aa: CASSLAARLNTEAFF
v_gene: TRBV6-1; j_gene: TRBJ2-1; d_gene: -; abundance: -; CDR3nt: TGTGCCAGCAGTGCAGGGGACGGATCCTACAATGAGCAGTTCTTC; CDR3aa: CASSAGDGSYNEQFF